Each of the 12 T cell receptor beta chains below was sequenced from the same sample in a study of blood T cell repertoires in COVID-19 (dated by TCRdb to the early 2020s). The library was generated by the immunoSEQ multiplex PCR assay. The table comes from immuneACCESS by way of TCRdb, which keeps in-frame sequences with V and J called. Part of the clones is missing from these tables; in studies checked, under half for an unresolved V gene and the rest for unknown reasons. This sample gives around 150,000 clones in total; roughly 90% of them show up just once. The top ten clonotypes cover about 4.6% of the sample. The sequencing sample was made of peripheral blood. The receptors were gathered from a man aged 30 to 39 with COVID-19, enrolled during active disease.

The table lists this clone with a few counts. V and J are TRBV27 and TRBJ2-7; 7 bases line up with TRBD1. The CDR3 has 15 amino acids. J gave up 0 bases and V 5 bases, and 7 bases lay outside the gene matches. Looked up from germline, CDR1 is MNHEY and CDR2 is SMNVEV (reference sequence). Here the CDR3 DNA reads TGTGCCAGCAGTCCGATGACAGGGAGCTCCTACGAGCAGTACTTC. It translates to CASSPMTGSSYEQYF.

The chain recombines TRBV7-2 with TRBJ2-7, with D possibly being TRBD2 (7 bases). The V gene's germline CDR1 is SGHTA and CDR2 FQGNSA. Trimming took 3 bases from V and 0 from J, leaving 15 bases between them. The CDR3 sequence is 16 residues long. The CDR3 sequence: CASSLRGTTYSYEQYF. The CDR3 DNA is TGTGCCAGCAGCTTGAGGGGGACTACCTACTCCTACGAGCAGTACTTC.

The gene calls are TRBV6-6 and TRBJ1-5; D possibly corresponds to TRBD1 (6 bases). The ends were cut back, 11 bases at V and 1 base at J, with 18 bases in the middle. CDR1 is MNHNY, CDR2 SVGAGI, per germline (reference sequence). The CDR3 has 15 residues. CDR3 nucleotide sequence: TGTGCCGTCAGGAGGACAGTCCTAAGCAATCAGCCCCAGCATTTT. It yields the protein CAVRRTVLSNQPQHF.

The chain carries TRBV9 and TRBJ1-1; possibly TRBD1 for D (5 bases). The germline V and J ends were trimmed by 5 bases and 8 bases, with 13 bases remaining between them. Germline V lookup: CDR1 SGDLS, CDR2 YYNGEE. This CDR3 spans 12 amino acids. CDR3 DNA: TGTGCCAGCAGTAGGGGCGGTTGGGAAGCTTTCTTT. It translates to CASSRGGWEAFF.

A few counts support this clone. V usage is TRBV6-5 and J usage is TRBJ2-3; no clear D. This CDR3 is 13 amino acids long. Germline CDR1 reads MNHEY; CDR2 reads SVGAGI. The germline V and J ends were trimmed by 6 bases and 2 bases, with 9 bases remaining between them. CDR3 sequence reads: CASRAEFTDTQYF. Here the CDR3 DNA reads TGTGCCAGCAGGGCAGAATTCACAGATACGCAGTATTTT.

The J gene is TRBJ2-1, the V gene TRBV7-9; 10 nucleotides line up with TRBD2. The CDR3 spans 17 residues. V lost 5 bases to trimming and J lost 0 bases; unmatched junction nucleotides: 7. Germline CDR1 reads SEHNR; CDR2 reads FQNEAQ (reference sequence). For the CDR3, the DNA is TGTGCCAGCAGCGACTGGACTAGCGGTAGCTCCTACAATGAGCAGTTCTTC. Its protein product is CASSDWTSGSSYNEQFF. Supplemented by reference TRBV7-9 and TRBJ2-1, the full variable domain reads DTGVSQNPRHKITKRGQNVTFRCDPISEHNRLYWYRQTLGQGPEFLTYFQNEAQLEKSRLLSDRFSAERPKGSFSTLEIQRTEQGDSAMYLCASSDWTSGSSYNEQFFGPGTRLTVL.

The rearrangement uses TRBV4-1 and TRBJ2-3; TRBD2 agrees at 9 bases. Germline-derived CDR1 and CDR2 are MGHRA and YSYEKL. Losses at the gene ends were 3 bases for V and 2 bases for J; bases not matched to a gene: 9. The CDR3 runs to 17 residues. This CDR3 is CASSQLVAGGNTDTQYF. CDR3 DNA: TGCGCCAGCAGCCAGTTGGTCGCGGGAGGGAACACAGATACGCAGTATTTT.

The chain has TRBV30 and TRBJ1-6; D is unclear. With 8 bases removed from V and 7 bases from J, the gap between germline ends came to 15 bases. This CDR3 is built from 13 residues. The germline V gene encodes CDR1 GTSNPN and CDR2 SVGIG (reference sequence). In DNA form, the CDR3 reads TGTGCCCGACGGACGTCGGGGAATTCACCCCTCCACTTT. Encoded protein: CARRTSGNSPLHF.

This rearrangement joins TRBV11-3 to TRBJ1-1; possibly TRBD1 for D (6 bases). The germline gives CDR1 SGHNT, CDR2 YENEEA. V lost 5 bases to trimming and J lost 3 bases, with 16 bases between them. There are 15 residues in the CDR3. The CDR3 spells CASSAEGGPDTEAFF. The CDR3 DNA follows: TGTGCCAGCAGCGCGGAGGGGGGGCCGGACACTGAAGCTTTCTTT.

The gene calls are TRBV7-3 and TRBJ2-7; D is possibly TRBD1 (6 bases). Germline V CDR1 and CDR2: SGHTA, FQGTGA. CDR3 length: 15 amino acids. The germline V and J ends were trimmed by 5 bases and 6 bases, with 20 bases remaining between them. Here the CDR3 DNA reads TGTGCCAGCAGCCCAGTCGGGACACCTTCTCTCGAGCAGTACTTC. It yields the protein CASSPVGTPSLEQYF. The complete variable domain, with remaining parts taken from reference TRBV7-3 and TRBJ2-7, reads GAGVSQTPSNKVTEKGKYVELRCDPISGHTALYWYRQSLGQGPEFLIYFQGTGAADDSGLPNDRFFAVRPEGSVSTLKIQRTERGDSAVYLCASSPVGTPSLEQYFGPGTRLTVT.

The CDR3 spells CASSSQGNGQPQHF. CDR3 sequence (DNA): TGTGCCAGCAGTTCTCAGGGGAATGGTCAGCCCCAGCATTTT. The genes are TRBV2 and TRBJ1-5; maybe TRBD1 (6 bases). The CDR3 spans 14 residues. Deletions cut 5 bases from V and 6 bases from J, with 14 bases between. Germline CDR1 and CDR2: SNHLY and FYNNEI.

The chain recombines TRBV11-3 with TRBJ2-2; D unresolved. V lost 1 base and J 0 bases, leaving 6 bases between the germline ends. The germline V gene has CDR1 SGHNT and CDR2 YENEEA. The CDR3 consists of 15 residues. The CDR3 sequence: CASSLGRSNTGELFF. CDR3 in DNA: TGTGCCAGCAGCTTAGGTCGGTCGAACACCGGGGAGCTGTTTTTT.